This T cell receptor (beta chain) was observed in a study of CD4 T cells in relation to SARS-CoV-2 and coronaviruses. Study at large: The negative reference was HIV-1 Nef peptide pool or peptide-free culture. General study findings and limits: Roughly 69% of donors had memory CD4+ clonotypes crossrecognizing SARS-CoV-2 and common cold coronavirus spike.

V was cut by 2 bases and J by 1 base, with 14 bases left in between. Per the germline V gene, CDR1 is GTSNPN and CDR2 is SVGIG (reference sequence). The CDR3 is 16 amino acids. In regard to this clone: Its specificity is not known.

TCRdb's copy holds only in-frame clones and misses some; the assay was immunoSEQ multiplex PCR. The sample has tens of thousands of clones, approximately 72% seen once; the top ten hold approximately 13%. Before the COVID-19 pandemic, during about 2011-2019, CD4+ T cells were taken from unexposed donors. CD4+ T cells were isolated from the cells after roughly 11 days of culture. Testing used SARS-CoV-2 S/N and four cold-coronavirus spikes on unexposed-donor CD4+ T cells, cells permitting. Sequenced sample: CD4+ T cells from PBMCs, cultured in vitro. This receptor was obtained from a human donor in good health. The chain joins TRBV30 to TRBJ2-2; D may be TRBD1 (5 bases). CDR3 sequence reads: CAWSLTAYMNTGELFF. The CDR3 region has the DNA TGTGCCTGGAGTTTGACAGCCTATATGAACACCGGGGAGCTGTTTTTT.